This T cell receptor beta chain was captured in a study of blood T cell repertoires in COVID-19. Study information: Donors in the United States, Italy and Spain gave samples during acute or convalescent COVID-19. PBMCs, B-cell-depleted T cells, or T cells were the source of the cDNA or gDNA that made up the material.

In the authors' workflow: Estimation of nucleated cell counts relied on the amplification of reference gene primers. Assay used: immunoSEQ multiplex PCR; TCRdb lists only in-frame clones, some missing. For V, J and clone size, that table is used; D and trimming come from the DNA. The sample has about 240,000 clones, less than 90% seen once. V lost 7 bases and J lost 3; bases outside the gene matches: 18. Germline V gene sequence: CDR1 SGHTS, CDR2 YDEGEE. This CDR3 has 17 residues. The chain combines TRBV5-8 with TRBJ2-7; TRBD1 agrees at 8 bases. The sample comprised peripheral blood. The TCR comes from a man aged 55 to 69 with acute or convalescent COVID-19. CDR3 amino acids: CASPNGPGQEAFYEQYF. For the CDR3, the DNA is TGTGCCAGCCCCAACGGGCCGGGACAGGAGGCTTTCTACGAGCAGTACTTC.